This paragraph reports one T cell receptor beta chain. The antigen remains unidentified. The CDR3 runs to 14 residues. The germline V gene encodes CDR1 ENHRY and CDR2 SYGVKD. Nested PCRs of approximately 17 and 9 cycles, two in total, were run on TCRalpha and TCRbeta cDNA. No DNA is given; TCRdb re-called the 5' RACE reads and lists each CDR3 protein once. Here the sample table reports 120,000 to 150,000 distinct CDR3 sequences. This sample is drawn from a study of monozygotic twins with inflammatory bowel disease. Study conclusions and caveats: Patient repertoires may carry noise from differing immunosuppressive treatments. Telling apart the different T cell subtypes was not possible.

The sequencing sample was made of blood. The receptor's source is a human donor with ulcerative colitis or Crohn's disease, or a healthy co-twin of an affected twin (not recorded which). The rearrangement joins TRBV10-3 to TRBJ1-2; as DNA is missing, the TRBD1 call by TCRdb cannot be tested. CDR3 amino acids: CAISDPRGAGGYTF.